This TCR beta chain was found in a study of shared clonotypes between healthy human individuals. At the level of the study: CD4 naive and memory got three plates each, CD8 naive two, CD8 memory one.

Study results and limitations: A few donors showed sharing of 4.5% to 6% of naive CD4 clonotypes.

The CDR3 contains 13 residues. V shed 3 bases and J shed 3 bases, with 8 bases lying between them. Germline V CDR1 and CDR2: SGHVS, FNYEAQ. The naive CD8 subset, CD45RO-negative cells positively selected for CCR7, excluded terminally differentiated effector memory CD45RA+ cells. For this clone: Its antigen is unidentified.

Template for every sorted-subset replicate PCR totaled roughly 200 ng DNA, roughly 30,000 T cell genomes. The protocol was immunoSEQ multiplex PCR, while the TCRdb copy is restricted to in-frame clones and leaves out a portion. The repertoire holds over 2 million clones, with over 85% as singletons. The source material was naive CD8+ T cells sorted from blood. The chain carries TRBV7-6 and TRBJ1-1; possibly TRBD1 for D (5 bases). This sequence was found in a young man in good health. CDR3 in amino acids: CASSFGADTEAFF. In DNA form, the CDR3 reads TGTGCCAGCAGCTTTGGGGCGGACACTGAAGCTTTCTTT.